This paragraph reports one T cell receptor (beta chain). Its antigen remains undetermined. No much larger clone is present one base from it, and per-base qualities are unavailable. Library creation used the immunoSEQ multiplex PCR assay. Per the authors' processing: A statistical classification framework was built to diagnose cytomegalovirus status from the catalog of TCR beta chain sequences. TCRdb limited this immuneACCESS table to in-frame rearrangements with V and J called. A share of clones is missing; checked studies link under half to unresolved V genes, and the rest is unexplained. That table gives V, J and clone size, and the DNA gave D and trimming. Present in this sample are 60,000 to 75,000 clones, more than 85% of which were seen just once. Around 7% of the sample comes from the top ten. V is pared back by 2 bases and J by 5 bases, with 34 bases lying between the germline termini. The germline V gene encodes CDR1 MNHEY and CDR2 SMNVEV (reference sequence). The CDR3 goes from the cysteine to the phenylalanine over 23 residues. Only the CDR3 DNA is retained, 69 bases long and in frame from the first base.

The sample originates from a study of cytomegalovirus exposure and HLA in healthy donors (dated by TCRdb to about 2017). With respect to the entire study: A later analysis indicated that the 90 to 150 validation repertoires were generated on the platform also employed for the roughly 720 repertoires of the first cohort. The aim of the study was to test whether cataloging public T cell receptors could identify signatures of past pathogen exposure. To predict cytomegalovirus infection status, the study combined high-throughput TCR immunosequencing, statistical association of individual TCRs with disease status, and machine learning. Besides the first cohort of about 730 subjects, a separate validation cohort made up of 120 different subjects was used.

The donors were included in the validation cohort of over a hundred subjects, a group kept apart from the approximately 700-subject first cohort. Here is what the overall study found, with its caveats: It was suggested by the authors that the approach could potentially be generalized to other disease states and immunological phenotypes. In both the original and validation cohorts, the classifier was reported to diagnose cytomegalovirus status with high specificity and sensitivity. Across donors, most TCR sequences were observed very rarely, whereas some public TCRs were present in many individuals. Three of the identified cytomegalovirus-associated TCR beta chains were confirmed in vitro to be specific for cytomegalovirus antigens. The validation cohort had no HLA typing available for a later analysis, so co-occurrence within that cohort was assessed over all 130 or so repertoires. Subsequent analysis determined that TCRs grouped into clusters in the first cohort also showed a tendency toward co-occurrence across the approximately 120 validation repertoires, and 85% to 95% of cluster scores exceeded 0. In the study, around 160 TCR beta chains were listed as associated with cytomegalovirus.

The sequenced material came from PBMCs. This TCR derives from a woman aged 18-29 years in good health and CMV-seropositive. The V and J genes are TRBV27 and TRBJ1-6; TRBD1 is a possible D gene, resting on 6 matching bases. The encoded CDR3 is CASSLRIRPRSTIQGGNNSPLHF. The nucleotides read TGTGCCAGCAGTTTACGGATTCGGCCCCGCTCAACTATACAGGGAGGGAATAATTCACCCCTCCACTTT.